What follows is one T cell receptor (beta chain) and its context. The CDR3 is 14 residues long. V was cut by 1 base and J by 1 base, with 8 bases left in between. Germline V gene lookup returns CDR1 SGHRS and CDR2 YFSETQ. Profiled with immunoSEQ multiplex PCR; TCRdb holds only in-frame clones, not every one. The table lists roughly 50,000 clones, 90% to 95% of them singletons. The record originates from a study of technical replicates of blood from four donors. This clonotype originated in a human donor in good health. Some clones in this sample may be carry-over from other donors' samples. What was sequenced was PBMCs. V usage is TRBV5-1 and J usage is TRBJ1-1; no clear D gene. The CDR3 sequence is CASSLSGANTEAFF. In DNA, the CDR3 is TGCGCCAGCAGCTTGAGCGGTGCGAACACTGAAGCTTTCTTT.